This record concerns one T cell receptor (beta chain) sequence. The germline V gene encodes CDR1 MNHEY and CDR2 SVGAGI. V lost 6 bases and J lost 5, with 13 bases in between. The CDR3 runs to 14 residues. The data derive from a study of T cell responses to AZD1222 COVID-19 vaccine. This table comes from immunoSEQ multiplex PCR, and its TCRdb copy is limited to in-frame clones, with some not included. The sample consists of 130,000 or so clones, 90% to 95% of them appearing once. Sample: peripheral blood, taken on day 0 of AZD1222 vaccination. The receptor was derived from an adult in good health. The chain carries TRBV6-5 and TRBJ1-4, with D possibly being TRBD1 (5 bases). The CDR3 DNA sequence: TGTGCCAGCAGGACCGGGACGGACAATGAAAAACTGTTTTTT. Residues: CASRTGTDNEKLFF.